The 4 T cell receptor beta chains below all came from one sample that was sequenced in a study of metastatic and nonmetastatic thyroid tumors. Through MiXCR, TCRdb re-clonotyped the PCR reads. The table shows nearly 25,000 clones, with roughly 24% occurring only once. Every patient underwent thyroid surgery untreated. The source material was blood. The source is a male donor with papillary thyroid cancer or a benign thyroid nodule (not recorded which). Some clones in this sample may be carry-over from other donors' samples.

This chain connects TRBV12-3 or TRBV12-4 to TRBJ2-7; TRBD1 matches 7 bases. The CDR3 consists of 14 residues. V gave up 6 bases and J gave up 2 bases; unmatched junction bases: 7. CDR3 in amino acids: CASSRRTGAYEQYF. CDR3 nucleotides: TGTGCCAGCAGCCGACGGACAGGTGCCTACGAGCAGTACTTC.

This clone was counted at least ten times. The chain is built from TRBV30 and TRBJ1-5; D ambiguous. Germline values: CDR1 GTSNPN, CDR2 SVGIG (reference sequence). CDR3 length: 13 residues. V lost 1 base to trimming and J lost 7 bases, with 11 bases between them. The CDR3 sequence: CAWSGAVRQPQHF. The DNA of the CDR3 is TGTGCCTGGAGTGGGGCAGTACGGCAGCCCCAGCATTTT.

This clone was seen repeatedly, ten times or more. The junction shows a germline mismatch at one end, possibly a read error. The rearrangement joins TRBV19 to TRBJ1-6; D ambiguous. Per germline, CDR1 LNHDA and CDR2 SQIVND (reference sequence). This CDR3 has 16 amino acids. DNA of the CDR3: TGTGCCAGTAGTACGACATTAGCCTCCTATAGTTCACCCCTCCACTTT. This codes for CASSTTLASYSSPLHF.

This clone was observed at least ten times. This chain connects TRBV14 to TRBJ1-1, with D hard to call. V lost 3 bases and J 8 bases, leaving 16 bases between the germline ends. The CDR3 runs to 14 residues. The germline gives CDR1 SGHDN, CDR2 FVKESK. In DNA form, the CDR3 reads TGTGCCAGCAGCCAGAGGACTGACACCCGCGAAGCTTTCTTT. Residues: CASSQRTDTREAFF.